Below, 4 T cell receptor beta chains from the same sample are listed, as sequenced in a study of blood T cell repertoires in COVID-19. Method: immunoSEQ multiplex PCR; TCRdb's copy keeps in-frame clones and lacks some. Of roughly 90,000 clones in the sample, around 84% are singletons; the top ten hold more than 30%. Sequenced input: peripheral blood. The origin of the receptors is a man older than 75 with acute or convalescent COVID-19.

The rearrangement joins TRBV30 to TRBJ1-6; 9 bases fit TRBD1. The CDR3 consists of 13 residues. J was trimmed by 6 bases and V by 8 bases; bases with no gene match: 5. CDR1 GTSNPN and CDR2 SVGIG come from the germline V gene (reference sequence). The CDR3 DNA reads TGTGCCACCGTGGACAGGGGTAATTCACCCCTCCACTTT. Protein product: CATVDRGNSPLHF.

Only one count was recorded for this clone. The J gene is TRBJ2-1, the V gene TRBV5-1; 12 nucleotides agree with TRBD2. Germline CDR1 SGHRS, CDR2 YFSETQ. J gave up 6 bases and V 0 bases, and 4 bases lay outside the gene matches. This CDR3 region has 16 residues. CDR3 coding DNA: TGCGCCAGCAGCTTGGAACTAGCGGGAGGTTCCAATGAGCAGTTCTTC. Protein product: CASSLELAGGSNEQFF.

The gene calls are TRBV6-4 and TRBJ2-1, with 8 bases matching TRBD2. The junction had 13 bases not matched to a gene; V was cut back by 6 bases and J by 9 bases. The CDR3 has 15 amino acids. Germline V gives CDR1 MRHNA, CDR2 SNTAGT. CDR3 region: CASSPEGSGMGEQFF. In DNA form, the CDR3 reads TGTGCCAGCAGCCCCGAGGGTAGCGGGATGGGTGAGCAGTTCTTC.

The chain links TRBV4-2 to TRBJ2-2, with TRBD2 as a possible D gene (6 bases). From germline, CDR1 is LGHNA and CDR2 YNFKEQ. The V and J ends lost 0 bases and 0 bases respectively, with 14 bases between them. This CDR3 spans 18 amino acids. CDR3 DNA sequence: TGTGCCAGCAGCCAAGATACAGGCGGGATGGCGAACACCGGGGAGCTGTTTTTT. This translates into CASSQDTGGMANTGELFF.